Below are 16 T cell receptor beta chains sequenced from a single sample in a study of shared clonotypes between healthy human individuals. Only in-frame clones appear in the TCRdb table, and some are missing; sequencing was by immunoSEQ multiplex PCR. This sample yields around 240,000 clones, of which about 65% are seen a single time; approximately 12% belongs to the top ten. Sequencing input: memory CD4+ T cells sorted from blood. The subset: CD45RA-negative fraction. The receptors come from a man in his thirties or forties in good health.

The chain links TRBV9 to TRBJ2-7; 8 nucleotides line up with TRBD2. V lost 1 base to trimming and J lost 8 bases; unmatched junction nucleotides: 11. The CDR3 is 15 residues long. Per germline, CDR1 SGDLS and CDR2 YYNGEE. Here the CDR3 DNA reads TGTGCCAGCAGCGTAAGTCCTAGCGGGTCTGCTCAGCAGTACTTC. Amino acids: CASSVSPSGSAQQYF.

The chain uses TRBV7-3 and TRBJ2-1; 7 bases line up with TRBD2. V shed 5 bases, J shed 6 bases, and the junction held 13 bases outside the gene matches. The CDR3 runs to 16 residues. The germline CDR1 and CDR2 sequences are SGHTA and FQGTGA. As DNA, the CDR3 is TGTGCCAGCAGCCCATTGACTAGCTCCCAGTCCAATGAGCAGTTCTTC. It codes for CASSPLTSSQSNEQFF.

This clone was picked up a small number of times. The chain uses TRBV7-3 and TRBJ2-1, with a weak D call TRBD1 (5 bases). Trimming pared 5 bases from V and 7 bases from J, leaving 12 bases between. There are 13 residues in the CDR3. Germline CDR1 is SGHTA and CDR2 is FQGTGA. The CDR3 coding sequence is TGTGCCAGCAGCGGTTTCCAGGGTAATGAGCAGTTCTTC. As protein: CASSGFQGNEQFF. The whole variable domain, remainder taken from reference TRBV7-3 and TRBJ2-1, is GAGVSQTPSNKVTEKGKYVELRCDPISGHTALYWYRQSLGQGPEFLIYFQGTGAADDSGLPNDRFFAVRPEGSVSTLKIQRTERGDSAVYLCASSGFQGNEQFFGPGTRLTVL.

On this clone: One base separates it from a far larger clone, so it is likely a read error. This rearrangement joins TRBV5-1 to TRBJ2-2; D might be TRBD1 (6 bases). Germline assignment: CDR1 SGHRS and CDR2 YFSETQ. The CDR3 runs 15 residues. In nucleotides, the CDR3 is TGCACCAGCAGCTTGGGGACAACGAACACCGGGGAGCTGTTTTTT. This encodes CTSSLGTTNTGELFF.

As to this clone: An end of the junction does not agree with germline; a read error may underlie this. The rearrangement uses TRBV7-3 and TRBJ2-7; D tentatively reads TRBD1 or TRBD2 (6 bases each). The CDR3 runs 12 residues. Germline V gene lookup returns CDR1 SGHTA and CDR2 FQGTGA. The CDR3 spells CASTGAPHEQYF. CDR3 sequence (DNA): TGTGCAAGCACGGGGGCGCCCCACGAGCAGTACTTC.

The chain couples TRBV7-3 to TRBJ2-3; either TRBD1 or TRBD2 may supply D (6 bases each). With 6 bases removed from V and 1 base from J, the gap between germline ends came to 14 bases. This CDR3 comprises 15 residues. CDR1 is SGHTA and CDR2 is FQGTGA in the germline V gene. The CDR3 loop is CASSPPGAGTDTQYF. The CDR3 nucleotides are TGTGCCAGCAGTCCCCCGGGGGCCGGCACAGATACGCAGTATTTT.

This chain connects TRBV19 to TRBJ2-1; TRBD2 is a possible D gene (6 bases). The CDR3 sequence is 15 residues long. V was shortened by 2 bases and J by 0 bases, with 8 bases between the two germline ends. The germline CDR1 and CDR2 sequences are LNHDA and SQIVND (reference sequence). CDR3 amino acids: CASSIQRASYNEQFF. The CDR3 DNA sequence: TGTGCCAGTAGTATACAGCGGGCCTCCTACAATGAGCAGTTCTTC. Supplemented by reference TRBV19 and TRBJ2-1, the full variable domain reads DGGITQSPKYLFRKEGQNVTLSCEQNLNHDAMYWYRQDPGQGLRLIYYSQIVNDFQKGDIAEGYSVSREKKESFPLTVTSAQKNPTAFYLCASSIQRASYNEQFFGPGTRLTVL.

The chain combines TRBV5-1 with TRBJ2-1, with D perhaps TRBD1 (5 bases). V lost 4 bases, J lost 7 bases, and 15 bases lay in between. CDR3 length: 14 amino acids. Germline loops: CDR1 SGHRS, CDR2 YFSETQ. CDR3 protein: CASSQGAQPNEQFF. CDR3 in DNA: TGCGCCAGCAGCCAAGGGGCCCAGCCTAATGAGCAGTTCTTC.

The V call is TRBV28, the J call TRBJ2-2; weak D call: TRBD2 (6 bases). Trimming took 3 bases from V and 0 from J, leaving 8 bases between them. This CDR3 is 15 amino acids long. Germline values: CDR1 MDHEN, CDR2 SYDVKM. CDR3 protein: CASSFLAANTGELFF. Written as DNA, the CDR3 is TGTGCCAGCAGTTTTTTAGCGGCGAACACCGGGGAGCTGTTTTTT.

The rearrangement joins TRBV12-5 to TRBJ2-2, with no clear D. The CDR3 has 13 amino acids. The V end was cut by 1 base, the J end by 3 bases, with 3 bases between. Germline values: CDR1 LGHNT, CDR2 FRNRAP. The CDR3, as DNA: TGTGCTAGTGGTTTGGCCTACACCGGGGAGCTGTTTTTT. It is translated as CASGLAYTGELFF.

V usage is TRBV18 and J usage is TRBJ2-7, with D uncertain. The V gene's germline CDR1 is KGHSH and CDR2 LQKENI. The CDR3 loop spans 17 amino acids. Trimming left V 4 bases short and J 0 bases short, with 19 bases between. CDR3 sequence reads: CASSLSAQRMSSYEQYF. DNA of the CDR3: TGTGCCAGCTCACTATCGGCACAGAGGATGAGCTCCTACGAGCAGTACTTC.

This rearrangement joins TRBV7-2 to TRBJ2-1, with D perhaps TRBD2 (5 bases). Germline lookup yields CDR1 SGHTA and CDR2 FQGNSA. The CDR3 consists of 16 residues. V shed 4 bases and J shed 2 bases, with 15 bases lying between them. CDR3 DNA: TGTGCCAGCAGCTCGGAGAGGGTATTAACCTACAATGAGCAGTTCTTC. Translated, it gives CASSSERVLTYNEQFF.

This chain links TRBV11-2 with TRBJ2-7; TRBD2 agrees at 7 bases. Looked up from germline, CDR1 is SGHAT and CDR2 is FQNNGV. Trimming cost V 3 bases and J 2 bases; bases outside gene matches: 7. The CDR3 consists of 15 residues. CDR3 nucleotides: TGTGCCAGCAGCTTTCCCCCTAGCGGAACCTACGAGCAGTACTTC. Its protein is CASSFPPSGTYEQYF.

This clone showed up just a few times. V is TRBV11-2 and J is TRBJ2-5; 7 nucleotides match TRBD1. V was pared by 1 base and J by 4 bases, with 9 bases of the junction left unmatched. Looked up from germline, CDR1 is SGHAT and CDR2 is FQNNGV. This CDR3 is 16 amino acids long. DNA for the CDR3: TGTGCCAGCAGCTTAGCGAGCTCCGGGACAGTAGAGACCCAGTACTTC. Translated: CASSLASSGTVETQYF.

The V call is TRBV12-5, the J call TRBJ2-2; D gene unclear. CDR1 LGHNT and CDR2 FRNRAP come from the germline V gene. The V end lost 4 bases, the J end lost 6 bases, and 12 bases lay between the germline ends. There are 14 residues in the CDR3. CDR3 in amino acids: CASGSPGSSGELFF. The CDR3 nucleotides are TGTGCTAGTGGTTCGCCAGGAAGTTCCGGGGAGCTGTTTTTT.

The chain carries TRBV28 and TRBJ2-5; the D gene is possibly TRBD2 (5 bases). Trimming left V 7 bases short and J 1 base short, with 13 bases between. In germline, CDR1 is MDHEN, CDR2 SYDVKM. This CDR3 has 14 residues. In nucleotides, the CDR3 is TGTGCCAGCACAAGAACGGGGTCCCAAGAGACCCAGTACTTC. This gives the protein CASTRTGSQETQYF.